This T cell receptor (beta chain) was recovered during a study of T cell changes during pregnancy in multiple sclerosis (dated by TCRdb to the late 2010s). With regard to the full study: In women with multiple sclerosis, the researchers looked at how the T cell repertoire shifted as pregnancy progressed.

With respect to this clone: It has no known antigen specificity. Base qualities are not provided; no much larger clone lies one nucleotide away.

Taken from cysteine to phenylalanine, the CDR3 has 14 residues. The entry retains the CDR3 DNA only, 42 bases that are in frame from base 1. The germline V gene (reference sequence) specifies LNHDA as CDR1 and SQIVND as CDR2. V trim: 5 bases; J trim: 6 bases; unmatched bases: 4. Receptors were amplified or captured by the immunoSEQ multiplex PCR assay. In TCRdb, the immuneACCESS table is reduced to in-frame sequences with V and J assigned. These tables do not hold every clone; where another copy was compared, an unresolved V gene accounts for under half, and the others remain unexplained. The sample table records over 35,000 clones; roughly nine tenths of these occur just once. Of the sample, roughly 0.5% falls within the top ten clones.

The chain links TRBV19 with TRBJ2-2; 9 nucleotides in the junction match TRBD2. The input for sequencing was CD4+ T cells from peripheral blood mononuclear cells, taken in the first trimester of pregnancy. The TCR was taken from a female donor in good health, enrolled as a control in a pregnancy study. The CDR3 protein sequence reads: CASSQGLAPGELFF. The base sequence is TGTGCCAGTAGTCAGGGACTAGCCCCCGGGGAGCTGTTTTTT.